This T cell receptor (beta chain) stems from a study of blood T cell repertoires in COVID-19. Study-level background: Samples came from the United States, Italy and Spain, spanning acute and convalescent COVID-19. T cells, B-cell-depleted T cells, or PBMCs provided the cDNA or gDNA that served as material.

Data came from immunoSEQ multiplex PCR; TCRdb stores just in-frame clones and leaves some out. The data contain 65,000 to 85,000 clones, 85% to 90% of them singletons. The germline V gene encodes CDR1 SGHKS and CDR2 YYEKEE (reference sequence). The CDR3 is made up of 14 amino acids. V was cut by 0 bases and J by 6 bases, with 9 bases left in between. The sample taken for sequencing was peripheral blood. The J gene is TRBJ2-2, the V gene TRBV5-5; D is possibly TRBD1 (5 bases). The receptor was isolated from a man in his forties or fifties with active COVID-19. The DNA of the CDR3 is TGTGCCAGCAGCTTGGTCAGGGATTCCGGGGAGCTGTTTTTT. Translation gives CASSLVRDSGELFF.